These 28 T cell receptor beta chains were sequenced from one sample in a study of cytomegalovirus exposure and HLA in healthy donors. Generated by immunoSEQ multiplex PCR, the TCRdb table keeps only in-frame clones and is missing some. The data contain about 330,000 clones, about nine tenths of them singletons. The sequencing input was PBMCs. These receptors originate from a woman in her thirties in good health and CMV-seropositive.

This sequence joins TRBV11-1 and TRBJ1-1; 7 nucleotides match TRBD1. The CDR3 has 15 residues. Germline CDR1 is SGHAT and CDR2 is FQDESV (reference sequence). Trimming cost V 5 bases and J 11 bases; bases outside gene matches: 17. DNA of the CDR3: TGTGCCAGCAGCGACCCCCCACGCAGGGGGGCAGGTGCTTTCTTT. Translation gives CASSDPPRRGAGAFF.

This clone has a single count. The chain carries TRBV30 and TRBJ2-1; D might be TRBD1 (6 bases). Germline V gene sequence: CDR1 GTSNPN, CDR2 SVGIG (reference sequence). CDR3 length: 12 residues. Trimming took off 3 bases at V and 10 bases at J, with 13 bases between the two ends. The CDR3 protein is CAWSPRQGEQFF. The CDR3 coding sequence is TGTGCCTGGAGCCCCCGCCAGGGGGAGCAGTTCTTC.

J is TRBJ1-6 and V is TRBV15, with no clear D. The V end was cut by 2 bases, the J end by 7 bases, with 12 bases between. CDR1 LNHNV and CDR2 YYDKDF come from the germline V gene (reference sequence). This CDR3 has 15 amino acids. CDR3 nucleotides: TGTGCCACCAGCAGACCTCGGACGGGAAATTCACCCCTCCACTTT. Translated, it gives CATSRPRTGNSPLHF.

This chain joins TRBV7-9 and TRBJ2-7, with TRBD2 matching over 7 bases. This CDR3 has 12 amino acids. Unmatched junction bases numbered 2, after V lost 4 bases and J lost 5 bases. The V gene's germline CDR1 is SEHNR and CDR2 FQNEAQ (reference sequence). The CDR3 region has the DNA TGTGCCAGCAGCTACGGACTAGACGAGCAGTACTTC. Its translation: CASSYGLDEQYF.

The chain uses TRBV13 and TRBJ2-2; 11 nucleotides match TRBD2. The CDR3 spans 18 residues. V was pared by 5 bases and J by 5 bases, with 13 bases of the junction left unmatched. The germline gives CDR1 PRHDT, CDR2 FYEKMQ (reference sequence). CDR3 in amino acids: CASSLTPGLAGGTGELFF. The CDR3 coding sequence is TGTGCCAGCAGCCTCACCCCCGGGTTAGCGGGGGGGACCGGGGAGCTGTTTTTT.

The chain has TRBV15 and TRBJ1-4; 7 bases line up with TRBD1. Per germline, CDR1 LNHNV and CDR2 YYDKDF (reference sequence). The CDR3 consists of 14 residues. The trim removed 3 bases at V and 4 bases at J, leaving 2 bases unmatched. The CDR3 nucleotides are TGTGCCACCAGCAGGGGGACAGTTAATGAAAAACTGTTTTTT. The encoded protein is CATSRGTVNEKLFF.

The V call is TRBV4-3, the J call TRBJ2-1; TRBD2 aligns across 8 bases. J was trimmed by 8 bases and V by 4 bases; bases with no gene match: 7. Germline CDR1 and CDR2: LGHNA and YSLEER. The CDR3 consists of 14 residues. The DNA for the CDR3 is TGCGCCAGCAGCCCCCGGACTAGCCACTATGAGCAGTTCTTC. Protein sequence: CASSPRTSHYEQFF.

The genes are TRBV6-1 and TRBJ2-7, with D possibly TRBD1 on 5 matching bases. Germline V gene sequence: CDR1 MNHNS, CDR2 SASEGT. The CDR3 spans 11 residues. Trimming took 6 bases from V and 2 from J, leaving 5 bases between them. CDR3 nucleotides: TGTGCCAGCAGGGACACCTACGAGCAGTACTTC. This sequence encodes CASRDTYEQYF.

The chain combines TRBV5-1 with TRBJ2-3; the D call may be TRBD1 or TRBD2 (5 bases each). Germline lookup yields CDR1 SGHRS and CDR2 YFSETQ. This CDR3 is 16 amino acids long. V lost 3 bases and J lost 3, with 17 bases in between. The CDR3 reads CASSSPGRGNTDTQYF. In DNA, the CDR3 is TGCGCCAGCAGCTCGCCGGGACGAGGTAATACAGATACGCAGTATTTT.

The chain couples TRBV5-1 to TRBJ2-7; 10 nucleotides agree with TRBD1. Looked up from germline, CDR1 is SGHRS and CDR2 is YFSETQ. The CDR3 spans 14 residues. Trimming at V came to 5 bases and at J to 1 base, leaving 3 bases not matched to a gene. The chain's CDR3 is CASRPGQGSYEQYF. In DNA, the CDR3 is TGCGCCAGCAGACCGGGACAGGGGTCCTACGAGCAGTACTTC.

This chain joins TRBV9 and TRBJ2-1, with D hard to call. V was cut by 0 bases and J by 8 bases, with 6 bases left in between. Germline CDR1 SGDLS, CDR2 YYNGEE. The CDR3 is made up of 12 amino acids. CDR3 DNA sequence: TGTGCCAGCAGCGTAGATGACGATGAGCAGTTCTTC. Its translation is CASSVDDDEQFF.

The genes are TRBV4-1 and TRBJ2-7; D possibly corresponds to TRBD2 (6 bases). Trimming removed 0 bases at V and 6 bases at J, with 30 bases between. CDR3 size: 20 residues. Germline values: CDR1 MGHRA, CDR2 YSYEKL. CDR3 DNA: TGCGCCAGCAGCCAAGAGGGGCGTGGGAGGCCGGTAGGGTCTCCAAGCGAGCAGTACTTC. Its protein product is CASSQEGRGRPVGSPSEQYF.

DNA for the CDR3: TGTGCCAGCTCACCGGACAGAACACTGGAAGCTTTCTTT. It translates to CASSPDRTLEAFF. The chain joins TRBV18 to TRBJ1-1; D possibly corresponds to TRBD1 (6 bases). V was clipped by 3 bases and J by 8 bases, with 13 bases between them. CDR1 is KGHSH and CDR2 is LQKENI in the germline V gene. This CDR3 comprises 13 residues.

The chain combines TRBV30 with TRBJ2-1, with D possibly being TRBD1 (5 bases). Between the trimmed V and J ends, which lost 3 bases and 8 bases, there was a span of 14 bases. Germline V gene lookup returns CDR1 GTSNPN and CDR2 SVGIG (reference sequence). This CDR3 spans 13 amino acids. The chain's CDR3 is CAWRQVAWDEQFF. Written as DNA, the CDR3 is TGTGCCTGGAGACAGGTGGCGTGGGATGAGCAGTTCTTC.

V gene TRBV27 combines with J gene TRBJ1-1; 8 bases match TRBD1. V was clipped by 5 bases and J by 5 bases; unmatched bases: 7. CDR1 MNHEY and CDR2 SMNVEV come from the germline V gene (reference sequence). This CDR3 has 14 amino acids. CDR3 bases: TGTGCCAGCAGTACCCCGGACAGGGTTACTGAAGCTTTCTTT. This encodes CASSTPDRVTEAFF.

The chain carries TRBV30 and TRBJ2-7; TRBD1 is a possible D gene (6 bases). This CDR3 region has 12 residues. Trimming stripped 5 bases from V and 2 bases from J, with 10 bases between. The V gene's germline CDR1 is GTSNPN and CDR2 SVGIG (reference sequence). The CDR3, as DNA: TGTGCCTGGGAGACAGGTCCCTACGAGCAGTACTTC. Its translation: CAWETGPYEQYF.

The gene calls are TRBV29-1 and TRBJ2-2; D perhaps matches TRBD2 (6 bases). Germline loops: CDR1 SQVTM, CDR2 ANQGSEA. The ends were cut back, 3 bases at V and 8 bases at J, with 7 bases in the middle. The CDR3 is 11 residues long. The CDR3 sequence is CSVDGSGELFF. In DNA form, the CDR3 reads TGCAGCGTTGACGGGAGTGGGGAGCTGTTTTTT.

CDR3 sequence reads: CASSLGDRRYGYTF. The CDR3, as DNA: TGCGCCAGCAGCTTAGGGGACAGGAGATATGGCTACACCTTC. V gene TRBV5-1 combines with J gene TRBJ1-2, with 8 bases identical to TRBD1. J gave up 5 bases and V 2 bases, and 5 bases lay outside the gene matches. CDR1 is SGHRS and CDR2 is YFSETQ in the germline V gene. The CDR3 length is 14 residues.

The chain recombines TRBV4-3 with TRBJ2-2, with D possibly matching TRBD1 (6 bases). Germline-derived CDR1 and CDR2 are LGHNA and YSLEER. The V end was cut by 4 bases, the J end by 3 bases, with 12 bases between. The CDR3 loop spans 15 amino acids. In nucleotides, the CDR3 is TGCGCCAGCAGCCGAAACAGGGTTTACACCGGGGAGCTGTTTTTT. Protein product: CASSRNRVYTGELFF.

J is TRBJ2-7 and V is TRBV4-3, with 12 bases matching TRBD1. This CDR3 is built from 15 residues. Germline-derived CDR1 and CDR2 are LGHNA and YSLEER. The V and J ends lost 2 bases and 6 bases, in that order; junction bases with no gene match: 5. CDR3 protein: CASSQHRDRGLEQYF. CDR3 nucleotides: TGCGCCAGCAGCCAACACCGGGACAGGGGGCTCGAGCAGTACTTC.

The chain combines TRBV19 with TRBJ1-2, with 7 bases aligning to TRBD1. J lost 2 bases, V lost 7 bases, and 7 bases had no gene match. CDR1 and CDR2 (germline): LNHDA, SQIVND (reference sequence). The CDR3 length is 14 residues. Here the CDR3 DNA reads TGTGCCAGTACCCGTGGAGGGGGCAACTATGGCTACACCTTC. Translation: CASTRGGGNYGYTF. Supplemented by reference TRBV19 and TRBJ1-2, the full variable domain reads DGGITQSPKYLFRKEGQNVTLSCEQNLNHDAMYWYRQDPGQGLRLIYYSQIVNDFQKGDIAEGYSVSREKKESFPLTVTSAQKNPTAFYLCASTRGGGNYGYTFGSGTRLTVV.

This chain links TRBV18 with TRBJ1-4; no clear D. The CDR3 is made up of 18 amino acids. From germline, CDR1 is KGHSH and CDR2 LQKENI. V gave up 0 bases and J gave up 4 bases, with 18 bases separating them. DNA of the CDR3: TGTGCCAGCTCACCACCGGACCGGCTCCGGGTTGGTAATGAAAAACTGTTTTTT. This translates into CASSPPDRLRVGNEKLFF.

This sequence joins TRBV13 and TRBJ1-3; no definite D call. Per germline, CDR1 PRHDT and CDR2 FYEKMQ (reference sequence). This CDR3 region has 14 residues. Trimming took off 6 bases at V and 0 bases at J, with 9 bases between the two ends. CDR3 protein: CASSYRASGNTIYF. DNA for the CDR3: TGTGCCAGCAGTTATCGGGCCTCTGGAAACACCATATATTTT.

This clone was counted once. The chain uses TRBV2 and TRBJ2-7; D is unclear. Germline V gives CDR1 SNHLY, CDR2 FYNNEI. Trimming stripped 0 bases from V and 6 bases from J, with 21 bases between. This CDR3 spans 17 amino acids. CDR3 sequence reads: CASSEAPLGSSPPEQYF. The DNA for the CDR3 is TGTGCCAGCAGTGAAGCGCCCCTGGGCAGCTCCCCCCCCGAGCAGTACTTC.

The chain is built from TRBV6-5 and TRBJ1-3; a possible D gene is TRBD1 (6 bases). Germline-derived CDR1 and CDR2 are MNHEY and SVGAGI. The CDR3 spans 14 residues. The ends were cut back, 6 bases at V and 3 bases at J, with 12 bases in the middle. CDR3: CASRLGQFGNTIYF. For the CDR3, the DNA is TGTGCCAGCAGACTCGGACAGTTTGGAAACACCATATATTTT.

This clone was seen more than once but under ten times. This sequence joins TRBV30 and TRBJ1-4; unclear D gene. This CDR3 has 11 residues. The V gene's germline CDR1 is GTSNPN and CDR2 SVGIG (reference sequence). Trimming stripped 8 bases from V and 11 bases from J, with 15 bases between. CDR3 in DNA: TGTGCCACCTTGGGAACAAGGAAACTGTTTTTT. This encodes CATLGTRKLFF.

The CDR3 DNA sequence: TGTGCCAGCAGTGACACAGGGCGCTATGGCTACACCTTC. It yields the protein CASSDTGRYGYTF. This chain joins TRBV2 and TRBJ1-2; D is possibly TRBD1 (6 bases). This CDR3 has 13 residues. The V gene lost 3 bases and the J gene lost 4 bases, with 9 bases spanning the gap. Germline loops: CDR1 SNHLY, CDR2 FYNNEI.

The chain uses TRBV5-1 and TRBJ2-7; 7 bases match TRBD1. Unmatched junction bases numbered 4, after V lost 3 bases and J lost 7 bases. The CDR3 length is 12 residues. CDR1 and CDR2 from the germline V gene are SGHRS and YFSETQ. The CDR3 here is CASSYDREEQYF. The CDR3 coding sequence is TGCGCCAGCAGCTACGACAGGGAAGAGCAGTACTTC.